This T cell receptor (beta chain) was documented in a study of blood T cell repertoires in COVID-19 (TCRdb year 2020). Some background on the complete study: Collaborator samples came from the United States, Italy and Spain and covered acute and convalescent phases of COVID-19. The prospective study material was composed of cDNA or gDNA derived from T cells, B-cell-depleted T cells, or PBMCs. The dataset comprised deeply sampled blood TCRbeta repertoires from subjects exposed to, actively infected with, or recovered from COVID-19. The repertoires were released in a freely available public database intended as a resource for research on the immune response to SARS-CoV-2. Samples were obtained from the ongoing ImmuneRACE study (first 160 participants) and from about 1,300 subjects provided by 6 global collaborators. Nearly every sample came with metadata listing a de-identified subject ID, COVID-19 status, age in years and sex. Where available, HLA class I and class II types were obtained from metadata supplied by the sample provider rather than from assay-based typing. Results the study describes overall, beyond this receptor: The amount of clinical and demographic metadata varied by source and participant and was provided uncurated.

CDR1 SGDLS and CDR2 YYNGEE were looked up in the germline V gene. Including the terminal cysteine and phenylalanine, the CDR3 comprises 16 residues. The only DNA kept is the CDR3, 48 bases in frame from the first base. Unmatched junction bases come to 7, with V trimmed by 0 bases and J by 1 base. In the prospective study, participants were about 18 to 100 years old, resided in around 25 geographic areas of the United States, and were enrolled through a virtual design. Cohort assignment in the prospective study relied on participant-reported clinical history from a screening survey and a study questionnaire. Recovered participants in ImmuneRACE Cohort 3 were defined as having two consecutive negative NP/OP PCR tests, clearance from a healthcare professional, or resolution of symptoms. Mobile phlebotomists in the prospective study collected whole blood, serum and a nasopharyngeal or oropharyngeal swab from every participant. Participants in the prospective study had the option to provide additional blood draws and questionnaires over a roughly 2-month period. Before DNA extraction, blood samples from the prospective study were shipped at room temperature or frozen.

As for this clone: Its antigen remains unidentified. No base quality values were provided; no much bigger clone lies one nucleotide off.

TCRbeta CDR3 regions were amplified from genomic DNA by means of the immunoSEQ Assay, a bias-controlled multiplex PCR. As for the original processing: The number of nucleated cells in each sample was estimated by amplification of reference gene primers within the assay. To quantify the absolute abundance of each unique TCRbeta CDR3 rearrangement, sequence reads were collapsed and filtered. For each sample, productive Simpson clonality was calculated as the square root of Simpson's diversity index across productive rearrangements. As stored in TCRdb, this immuneACCESS dataset retains in-frame rearrangements with V and J assigned. A fraction of the clones does not appear; measured against another copy, unresolved V genes explain less than half of the discrepancy, and the remainder lacks a known reason. V and J calls and clone size are given by that table; D and trimming were obtained from the DNA. The sample data list 180,000 or so clones, and more than 80% of these were observed just once. Clones ranked in the top ten supply more than 5% of the sample.

This TCR derives from a man in his forties or fifties who had recovered from COVID-19. Sequenced sample: PBMCs or T cells enriched from blood (not recorded which). In this chain, TRBV9 is recombined with TRBJ2-7; a stretch of 7 junction bases matches TRBD2. The CDR3: CASSVGASSGSYEQYF. The nucleotide sequence is given as TGTGCCAGCAGCGTAGGGGCGTCTAGCGGTTCCTACGAGCAGTACTTC.